A single sample is the source of the 24 T cell receptor beta chains below, sequenced in a study of T cell responses to AZD1222 COVID-19 vaccine. TCRdb's table, derived via immunoSEQ multiplex PCR, lists solely in-frame clones and lacks some. Counted here are fewer than 130,000 clones, roughly four fifths occurring once; the ten biggest clones make up about 4.6%. This material consisted of peripheral blood, taken on day 0 of AZD1222 vaccination. These receptors originate from an adult in good health.

The rearrangement joins TRBV25-1 to TRBJ1-6; no firm D call. Trimming took 3 bases from V and 10 from J, leaving 13 bases between them. This CDR3 contains 14 residues. CDR1 is MGHDK and CDR2 is SYGVNS in the germline V gene. In DNA, the CDR3 is TGTGCCAGCAGTGATCGGTTAATAAACTCACCCCTCCACTTT. It translates to CASSDRLINSPLHF. The whole variable domain, remainder taken from reference TRBV25-1 and TRBJ1-6, is EADIYQTPRYLVIGTGKKITLECSQTMGHDKMYWYQQDPGMELHLIHYSYGVNSTEKGDLSSESTVSRIRTEHFPLTLESARPSHTSQYLCASSDRLINSPLHFGNGTRLTVT.

This chain uses TRBV6-2 or TRBV6-3 with TRBJ2-5; 11 bases are a match to TRBD2. V shed 5 bases and J 1 base; nucleotides not matched to a gene: 3. Germline V CDR1 and CDR2: MNHEY, SVGEGT. The CDR3 loop spans 15 amino acids. CDR3 in DNA: TGTGCCAGCAGTCAGCTAGCGGGGGGCCAAGAGACCCAGTACTTC. As protein: CASSQLAGGQETQYF.

The chain couples TRBV19 to TRBJ1-3, with D perhaps matching TRBD1 (6 bases). CDR1 is LNHDA and CDR2 is SQIVND in the germline V gene (reference sequence). The CDR3 extends over 14 amino acids. The V end was cut by 10 bases, the J end by 6 bases, with 19 bases between. This CDR3 reads CATSVTGAPNTIYF. CDR3 nucleotide sequence: TGTGCCACCAGTGTCACGGGGGCCCCAAACACCATATATTTT.

This chain uses TRBV28 with TRBJ1-2, with 9 bases lining up with TRBD1. Germline V gives CDR1 MDHEN, CDR2 SYDVKM. CDR3 length equals 13 residues. V was pared by 10 bases and J by 3 bases, with 6 bases of the junction left unmatched. CDR3: CAIQDRGYYGYTF. The DNA of the CDR3 is TGTGCCATCCAGGACAGGGGCTACTATGGCTACACCTTC.

This clone was counted between two and nine times. This chain joins TRBV4-1 and TRBJ2-1, with 15 positions matching TRBD2. This CDR3 has 19 amino acids. Germline lookup yields CDR1 MGHRA and CDR2 YSYEKL. V dropped 1 base and J dropped 4; count of bases not matched to a gene: 8. In nucleotides, the CDR3 is TGCGCCAGCAGCCAAGGATTCGCGGGACTAGCGGGAGGTTACAATGAGCAGTTCTTC. Translation gives CASSQGFAGLAGGYNEQFF.

V and J are TRBV6-5 and TRBJ1-5; D ambiguous. V was trimmed by 5 bases and J by 0 bases, leaving 11 bases between them. Germline V gene sequence: CDR1 MNHEY, CDR2 SVGAGI. The CDR3 extends over 15 amino acids. CDR3: CASSRLPYSNQPQHF. The CDR3, as DNA: TGTGCCAGCAGTAGACTCCCGTATAGCAATCAGCCCCAGCATTTT.

In regard to this clone: The DNA is left out, because the CDR3 cannot be placed on it with certainty; the CDR3 is given as TCRdb lists it. The genes are TRBV28 and TRBJ1-1. Germline V gene data show CDR1 as MDHEN and CDR2 as SYDVKM. The CDR3 length is 11 residues, termini included. This chain's CDR3 is CASSFRFGAFF.

This rearrangement joins TRBV12-5 to TRBJ1-1; D gene uncertain. Germline V gene lookup returns CDR1 LGHNT and CDR2 FRNRAP. The ends were cut back, 1 base at V and 2 bases at J, with 8 bases in the middle. CDR3 length: 14 residues. The CDR3 sequence: CASGLARGNTEAFF. The CDR3 DNA follows: TGTGCTAGTGGTTTGGCCCGTGGTAACACTGAAGCTTTCTTT. Variable domain in full (rest from reference TRBV12-5 and TRBJ1-1): DARVTQTPRHKVTEMGQEVTMRCQPILGHNTVFWYRQTMMQGLELLAYFRNRAPLDDSGMPKDRFSAEMPDATLATLKIQPSEPRDSAVYFCASGLARGNTEAFFGQGTRLTVV.

This clone was picked up one time. This chain links TRBV10-3 with TRBJ1-1; D is possibly TRBD1 (5 bases). The germline V and J ends were trimmed by 0 bases and 7 bases, with 6 bases remaining between them. The CDR3 has 12 amino acids. Germline loops: CDR1 ENHRY, CDR2 SYGVKD. The CDR3 coding sequence is TGTGCCATCAGTGAGTCGGGGGATGAAGCTTTCTTT. Protein: CAISESGDEAFF.

This clone has a handful of counts. This chain uses TRBV28 with TRBJ2-7; 14 bases line up with TRBD2. CDR3 length equals 15 residues. Germline values: CDR1 MDHEN, CDR2 SYDVKM. The trim removed 5 bases at V and 6 bases at J, leaving 6 bases unmatched. Here the CDR3 reads CASSGGLAGVGEQYF. The DNA of the CDR3 is TGTGCCAGCAGTGGGGGACTAGCGGGAGTTGGCGAGCAGTACTTC.

This chain connects TRBV6-6 to TRBJ1-2; 7 positions match TRBD1. The CDR3 totals 14 residues. The V gene's germline CDR1 is MNHNY and CDR2 SVGAGI (reference sequence). J gave up 7 bases and V 0 bases, and 5 bases lay outside the gene matches. CDR3 sequence reads: CASSYSGTVIGYTF. DNA for the CDR3: TGTGCCAGCAGTTACTCCGGGACAGTAATTGGCTACACCTTC.

This clone is medium-sized within its sample. The chain employs TRBV19 and TRBJ1-5, with unresolved D. This CDR3 comprises 14 residues. Germline V gene data show CDR1 as LNHDA and CDR2 as SQIVND (reference sequence). V was clipped by 9 bases and J by 0 bases, with 12 bases between them. CDR3 sequence reads: CARLRQYSNQPQHF. In nucleotides, the CDR3 is TGTGCCAGACTAAGGCAGTATAGCAATCAGCCCCAGCATTTT.

The chain joins TRBV3-1 (or the pseudogene TRBV3-2) to TRBJ1-6; a possible D gene is TRBD1 (6 bases). This CDR3 has 14 amino acids. V was cut by 4 bases and J by 5 bases, with 9 bases left in between. Germline V CDR1 and CDR2: LGHDT, YNNKEL (reference sequence). The CDR3 coding sequence is TGTGCCAGCAGCCGCGGACAGAATAATTCACCCCTCCACTTT. Translating it yields CASSRGQNNSPLHF.

The CDR3 spells CASSIAGLPDNEQFF. DNA of the CDR3: TGTGCCAGCAGCATCGCGGGCCTACCCGACAATGAGCAGTTCTTC. V gene TRBV9 combines with J gene TRBJ2-1; a possible D gene is TRBD2 (5 bases). Trimming stripped 4 bases from V and 5 bases from J, with 16 bases between. Germline CDR1 is SGDLS and CDR2 is YYNGEE. This CDR3 is built from 15 residues.

The V gene is TRBV3-1 (or the pseudogene TRBV3-2), the J gene TRBJ2-7; D remains unclear. CDR3 length: 12 residues. Trimming removed 2 bases from V and 6 bases from J, with 8 bases in between. Germline-derived CDR1 and CDR2 are LGHDT and YNNKEL (reference sequence). The CDR3 loop reads CASSQRKLEQYF. CDR3 coding DNA: TGTGCCAGCAGCCAAAGAAAACTCGAGCAGTACTTC.

The chain recombines TRBV2 with TRBJ1-1; 8 nucleotides match TRBD1. Germline V gives CDR1 SNHLY, CDR2 FYNNEI. The CDR3 has 14 amino acids. Trimming at V came to 3 bases and at J to 4 bases, leaving 4 bases not matched to a gene. The CDR3, as DNA: TGTGCCAGCAGTGACAGGGGGCCGAGCACTGAAGCTTTCTTT. Translation: CASSDRGPSTEAFF. The full variable domain, completed using reference TRBV2 and TRBJ1-1, is EPEVTQTPSHQVTQMGQEVILRCVPISNHLYFYWYRQILGQKVEFLVSFYNNEISEKSEIFDDQFSVERPDGSNFTLKIRSTKLEDSAMYFCASSDRGPSTEAFFGQGTRLTVV.

This CDR3 is CASSTQGDSYEQYF. CDR3 nucleotide sequence: TGTGCCAGCAGTACACAGGGGGACTCCTACGAGCAGTACTTC. The J gene is TRBJ2-7, the V gene TRBV2; TRBD1 agrees at 8 bases. The CDR3 has 14 amino acids. Germline CDR1 is SNHLY and CDR2 is FYNNEI. Losses at the gene ends were 5 bases for V and 0 bases for J; bases not matched to a gene: 3.

The sample holds one count of this clone. The V call is TRBV5-1, the J call TRBJ1-1; D is undetermined. The CDR3 is 15 residues long. V was shortened by 1 base and J by 3 bases, with 13 bases between the two germline ends. Germline CDR1 SGHRS, CDR2 YFSETQ. The CDR3 DNA is TGCGCCAGCAGCTTGAGGACCGGTGGGGACACTGAAGCTTTCTTT. It is translated as CASSLRTGGDTEAFF.

This chain connects TRBV10-3 to TRBJ2-6, with D maybe TRBD1 (6 bases). The V and J ends lost 6 bases and 0 bases respectively, with 6 bases between them. The CDR3 runs 14 residues. CDR1 and CDR2 (germline): ENHRY, SYGVKD. CDR3 residues: CAIRDSSGANVLTF. The CDR3 coding sequence is TGTGCCATCAGGGACAGCTCTGGGGCCAACGTCCTGACTTTC.

This rearrangement joins TRBV3-1 (or the pseudogene TRBV3-2) to TRBJ2-7; 7 bases match TRBD1. Germline V lookup: CDR1 LGHDT, CDR2 YNNKEL (reference sequence). After removal of 4 bases from V and 6 bases from J, the junction contained 12 bases not matched to a gene. The CDR3 extends over 15 amino acids. CDR3 in amino acids: CASSPTWGTASEQYF. The CDR3 bases are TGTGCCAGCAGCCCGACCTGGGGGACAGCAAGCGAGCAGTACTTC.

J is TRBJ2-1 and V is TRBV5-1, with TRBD2 matching 9 bases. Germline assignment: CDR1 SGHRS and CDR2 YFSETQ. This CDR3 has 17 amino acids. Unmatched junction bases numbered 10, after V lost 0 bases and J lost 6 bases. CDR3: CASSLGGTDSGGNEQFF. Written as DNA, the CDR3 is TGCGCCAGCAGCTTGGGTGGGACAGATAGCGGGGGCAATGAGCAGTTCTTC.

With regard to this clone: A read error may account for a junction end that differs from germline. This chain links TRBV7-9 with TRBJ1-4; 12 bases are a match to TRBD1. There are 13 residues in the CDR3. Germline V CDR1 and CDR2: SEHNR, FQNEAQ (reference sequence). Here the CDR3 DNA reads TGTGCCAGCAGCTCTGGGACAGGGGGCTTCGGGGTTTTT. Its translation: CASSSGTGGFGVF.

This chain joins TRBV11-2 and TRBJ2-7; the D is unclear. V was pared by 5 bases and J by 4 bases, with 15 bases between. The length of the CDR3 is 14 residues. Looked up from germline, CDR1 is SGHAT and CDR2 is FQNNGV. The CDR3 spells CASSRGVLPYEQYF. CDR3 bases: TGTGCCAGCAGCCGCGGTGTGCTTCCTTACGAGCAGTACTTC.

The chain joins TRBV18 to TRBJ2-1; 10 positions match TRBD2. CDR1 and CDR2 (germline): KGHSH, LQKENI. With V trimmed by 3 bases and J by 6 bases, 5 bases remained unmatched. The CDR3 is 15 residues long. CDR3 sequence: CASSPAGTSANEQFF. The DNA of the CDR3 is TGTGCCAGCTCACCCGCCGGGACTAGCGCCAATGAGCAGTTCTTC.